This TCR beta chain was retrieved from a study of blood T cell repertoires in COVID-19. Trimming took 6 bases from V and 5 from J; bases not matched to a gene: 7. This CDR3 has 13 amino acids. Clones were sequenced by immunoSEQ multiplex PCR, and TCRdb holds only the in-frame ones, with some missing. The sample yields roughly 350,000 clones, approximately 87% seen once. J is TRBJ2-7 and V is TRBV12-3 or TRBV12-4, with 7 positions matching TRBD1. The specimen was peripheral blood. This clonotype was sampled from a woman aged 45-65 years with active or convalescent COVID-19. CDR3 sequence (DNA): TGTGCCAGCAGCTACAGGGGTTCGGACGAGCAGTACTTC. Translation: CASSYRGSDEQYF.